The text below deals with one T cell receptor beta chain. Trimming stripped 1 base from V and 4 bases from J, with 10 bases between. The CDR3 runs 14 residues. Germline V gene data show CDR1 as LNHNV and CDR2 as YYDKDF (reference sequence). This sample is drawn from a study of T cell changes during pregnancy in multiple sclerosis. Clones were sequenced by immunoSEQ multiplex PCR, and TCRdb holds only the in-frame ones, with some missing. The data hold tens of thousands of clones, with roughly 91% observed a single time. This sequence originates from a female donor with multiple sclerosis, enrolled in a pregnancy study. Source: peripheral blood, taken before pregnancy. V gene TRBV15 combines with J gene TRBJ1-2, with D uncertain. The CDR3 loop is CATSRVAASYGYTF. CDR3 DNA sequence: TGTGCCACCAGCAGAGTAGCGGCCTCCTATGGCTACACCTTC.